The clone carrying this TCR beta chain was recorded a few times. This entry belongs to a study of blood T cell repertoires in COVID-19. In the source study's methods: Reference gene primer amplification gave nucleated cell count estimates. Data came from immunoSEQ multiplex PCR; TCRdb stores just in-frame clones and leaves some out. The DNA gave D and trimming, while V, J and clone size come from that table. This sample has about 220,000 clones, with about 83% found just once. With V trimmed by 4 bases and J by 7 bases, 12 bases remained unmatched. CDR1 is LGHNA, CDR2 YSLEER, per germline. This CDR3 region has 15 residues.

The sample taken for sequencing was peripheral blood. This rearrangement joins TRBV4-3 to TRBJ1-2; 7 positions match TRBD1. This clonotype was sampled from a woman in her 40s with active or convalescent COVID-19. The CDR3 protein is CASSRTAGTAAGYTF. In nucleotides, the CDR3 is TGCGCCAGCAGCCGCACCGCAGGGACAGCAGCTGGCTACACCTTC.